This T cell receptor (beta chain) was captured in a study of blood T cell repertoires in COVID-19. Profiled with immunoSEQ multiplex PCR; TCRdb holds only in-frame clones, not every one. Among around 40,000 clones listed, 70% to 90% were seen once. Seattle patients were enrolled while actively infected and followed longitudinally. This CDR3 comprises 15 residues. V was trimmed by 5 bases and J by 9 bases, leaving 20 bases between them. Per germline, CDR1 SGHNT and CDR2 YENEEA. Sequencing was carried out using peripheral blood. The source of this sequence is a man aged 60 to 69 with COVID-19, enrolled during active disease. This rearrangement joins TRBV11-3 to TRBJ2-1; maybe TRBD2 (6 bases). This CDR3 reads CASSGRRAVAGEQFF. CDR3 bases: TGTGCCAGCAGCGGAAGGAGGGCCGTTGCCGGTGAGCAGTTCTTC.